This T cell receptor beta chain was captured by sequencing in a study of T cells after yellow fever vaccination. The table lists this clonotype with a few counts. Its antigen is unknown. Conversion of TCR transcripts into cDNA relied on 5'RACE template switching, which added a universal primer site and UMIs. MiXCR was run by TCRdb on the 5' RACE reads, yielding one entry per CDR3 protein. The profile shows about 180,000 distinct CDR3 sequences, 5.5% to 7.5% of them singletons. General observations from the study: Compared with primary, the secondary response was weaker and peaked at day 5, not 15. Post-booster repertoires again held most primary-vaccination clones (around 95% CD4, roughly 90% CD8).

This CDR3 region has 16 residues. The V gene lost 5 bases and the J gene lost 3 bases, with 19 bases spanning the gap. Germline V gene data show CDR1 as MNHEY and CDR2 as SVGAGI. This material consisted of CD4+ T cells sorted from PBMCs, taken on the day of the first yellow fever vaccination. The TCR comes from a man aged 18 to 29 who received the YFV17D yellow fever vaccine. The gene calls are TRBV6-5 and TRBJ2-5; D is uncertain. The CDR3 sequence is CASSISVANWEETQYF. CDR3 coding DNA: TGTGCCAGCAGTATCTCGGTTGCGAACTGGGAAGAGACCCAGTACTTC.